One sample yielded the 10 T cell receptor beta chains listed below, sequenced in a study of cytomegalovirus exposure and HLA in healthy donors. The method was immunoSEQ multiplex PCR; TCRdb's version includes in-frame clones alone and lacks a portion of them. The repertoire holds 70,000 or so clones, with 91% as singletons. The sequenced sample consisted of PBMCs. The receptors were sampled from a man aged 18-30 years in good health and CMV-seronegative.

This chain's CDR3 is CASSLPGRGNIQYF. DNA for the CDR3: TGTGCCAGCAGCCTTCCTGGGAGGGGGAACATTCAGTACTTC. The chain employs TRBV7-3 and TRBJ2-4, with a possible D match to TRBD2 (7 bases). The CDR3 consists of 14 residues. The V gene lost 5 bases and the J gene lost 7 bases, with 15 bases spanning the gap. Germline V gene lookup returns CDR1 SGHTA and CDR2 FQGTGA.

The genes are TRBV19 and TRBJ2-2, with D uncertain. The CDR3 sequence is 16 residues long. V was trimmed by 1 base and J by 1 base, leaving 10 bases between them. Germline lookup yields CDR1 LNHDA and CDR2 SQIVND (reference sequence). CDR3: CASSIGAAMNTGELFF. CDR3 bases: TGTGCCAGTAGTATAGGGGCAGCCATGAACACCGGGGAGCTGTTTTTT. The full variable domain, its missing parts supplied by reference TRBV19 and TRBJ2-2, is DGGITQSPKYLFRKEGQNVTLSCEQNLNHDAMYWYRQDPGQGLRLIYYSQIVNDFQKGDIAEGYSVSREKKESFPLTVTSAQKNPTAFYLCASSIGAAMNTGELFFGEGSRLTVL.

The genes are TRBV25-1 and TRBJ2-7; 7 nucleotides line up with TRBD2. From germline, CDR1 is MGHDK and CDR2 SYGVNS. Trimming at V came to 5 bases and at J to 4 bases, leaving 5 bases not matched to a gene. The CDR3 is made up of 13 amino acids. The CDR3, as DNA: TGTGCCAGCAGTATTCGGGGAGGGTACGAGCAGTACTTC. Amino acid sequence: CASSIRGGYEQYF.

The gene calls are TRBV28 and TRBJ1-5; D is unclear. The CDR3 has 12 amino acids. Per the germline V gene, CDR1 is MDHEN and CDR2 is SYDVKM. Trimming left V 8 bases short and J 4 bases short, with 9 bases between. The CDR3 sequence: CASATGNQPQHF. For the CDR3, the DNA is TGTGCCAGCGCTACGGGAAATCAGCCCCAGCATTTT. Full variable domain (rest looked up from reference TRBV28 and TRBJ1-5): DVKVTQSSRYLVKRTGEKVFLECVQDMDHENMFWYRQDPGLGLRLIYFSYDVKMKEKGDIPEGYSVSREKKERFSLILESASTNQTSMYLCASATGNQPQHFGDGTRLSIL.

The rearrangement joins TRBV5-4 to TRBJ2-5, with 11 bases matching TRBD2. CDR1 and CDR2 (germline): SGHNT, YYREEE (reference sequence). This CDR3 spans 15 amino acids. The ends lost 2 bases at V and 5 bases at J; junction bases unmatched: 5. CDR3 region: CASSFSSGRRETQYF. CDR3 sequence (DNA): TGTGCCAGCAGCTTTTCTAGCGGGAGGCGGGAGACCCAGTACTTC.

The chain carries TRBV6-6 and TRBJ2-3; D is perhaps TRBD2 (5 bases). The CDR3 loop spans 14 amino acids. V lost 7 bases and J 0 bases, leaving 11 bases between the germline ends. From germline, CDR1 is MNHNY and CDR2 SVGAGI (reference sequence). In DNA form, the CDR3 reads TGTGCCAGCACCCGAGGCGGGAGCACAGATACGCAGTATTTT. Its protein product is CASTRGGSTDTQYF.

The chain is built from TRBV18 and TRBJ2-3; D not resolved. CDR1 and CDR2 from the germline V gene are KGHSH and LQKENI. This CDR3 is 15 amino acids long. V lost 2 bases and J 7 bases, leaving 16 bases between the germline ends. DNA for the CDR3: TGTGCCAGCTCACCATCTGCTCTGAGCCCAAATACGCAGTATTTT. This encodes CASSPSALSPNTQYF.

The rearrangement joins TRBV5-1 to TRBJ2-3, with 13 positions matching TRBD2. This CDR3 spans 16 amino acids. The germline gives CDR1 SGHRS, CDR2 YFSETQ. J gave up 5 bases and V 3 bases, and 6 bases lay outside the gene matches. The CDR3, as DNA: TGCGCCAGCAGCTCAGACACTAGCGGGAGGGTAGATACGCAGTATTTT. Encoded protein: CASSSDTSGRVDTQYF.

The chain recombines TRBV5-1 with TRBJ1-1, with 10 bases that match TRBD1. The germline V gene has CDR1 SGHRS and CDR2 YFSETQ. This CDR3 spans 17 amino acids. V lost 0 bases to trimming and J lost 3 bases; unmatched junction nucleotides: 8. The CDR3, as DNA: TGCGCCAGCAGCTTGGGACAGGGGGCAGACGTCGACACTGAAGCTTTCTTT. Protein product: CASSLGQGADVDTEAFF.

V usage is TRBV7-2 and J usage is TRBJ2-3, with D possibly being TRBD2 (6 bases). The CDR3 is 19 amino acids. Between the trimmed V and J ends, which lost 9 bases and 0 bases, there was a span of 28 bases. Germline assignment: CDR1 SGHTA and CDR2 FQGNSA. CDR3 sequence reads: CASRRSSDLGGTSTDTQYF. The CDR3 region has the DNA TGTGCCAGTAGAAGAAGCAGCGATCTCGGCGGGACTAGCACAGATACGCAGTATTTT.